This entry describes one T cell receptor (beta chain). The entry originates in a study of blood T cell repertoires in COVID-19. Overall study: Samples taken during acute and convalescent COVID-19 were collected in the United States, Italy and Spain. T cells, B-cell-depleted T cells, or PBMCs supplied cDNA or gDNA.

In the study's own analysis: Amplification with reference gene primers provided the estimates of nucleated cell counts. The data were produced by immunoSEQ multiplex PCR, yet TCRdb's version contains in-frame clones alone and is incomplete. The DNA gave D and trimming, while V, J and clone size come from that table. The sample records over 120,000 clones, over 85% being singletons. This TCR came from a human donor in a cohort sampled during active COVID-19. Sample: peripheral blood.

The CDR3 sequence is CSVDRGHNTGELFF. CDR3 DNA sequence: TGCAGCGTTGACAGGGGGCATAACACCGGGGAGCTGTTTTTT. The chain has TRBV29-1 and TRBJ2-2; 8 bases agree with TRBD1. Trimming cost V 3 bases and J 2 bases; bases outside gene matches: 2. Germline V gene sequence: CDR1 SQVTM, CDR2 ANQGSEA. The CDR3 consists of 14 residues.